The 30 T cell receptor beta chains in this list originate from one sample, sequenced in a study of identifying expanded T cells in peripheral blood. Measured with immunoSEQ multiplex PCR; TCRdb has only the in-frame clones, and not every one. Of 60,000 to 80,000 clones listed, about nine tenths are singletons. Material for sequencing was blood. These receptors originate from a person aged 18 to 70 in good health.

The chain carries TRBV2 and TRBJ2-5; D might be TRBD1 (6 bases). Trimming left V 5 bases short and J 2 bases short, with 15 bases between. CDR1 and CDR2 (germline): SNHLY, FYNNEI. The CDR3 covers 15 residues. DNA for the CDR3: TGTGCCAGCAGTCGTCAGGGGAACGATCAAGAGACCCAGTACTTC. Translated, it gives CASSRQGNDQETQYF.

The chain uses TRBV11-3 and TRBJ2-5, with D perhaps matching TRBD1 (5 bases). Germline CDR1 SGHNT, CDR2 YENEEA. V was pared by 3 bases and J by 2 bases, with 7 bases between. The CDR3 runs to 13 residues. The CDR3 is CASSLTAQETQYF. For the CDR3, the DNA is TGTGCCAGCAGCTTGACAGCGCAAGAGACCCAGTACTTC.

This rearrangement joins TRBV10-1 to TRBJ1-6; 7 bases line up with TRBD1. Germline V gene sequence: CDR1 WNHNN, CDR2 SYGVQD (reference sequence). The CDR3 consists of 17 residues. The J segment lost 2 bases and the V segment lost 6 bases, leaving 10 bases of the junction unmatched. The CDR3: CASSRNKTGTYNSPLHF. CDR3 coding DNA: TGCGCCAGCAGCCGCAACAAGACAGGGACCTATAATTCACCCCTCCACTTT.

V is TRBV14 and J is TRBJ1-2; D is ambiguous. Trimming removed 1 base from V and 7 bases from J, with 10 bases in between. CDR1 and CDR2 (germline): SGHDN, FVKESK. The CDR3 length is 13 residues. The CDR3 nucleotides are TGTGCCAGCAGCCAAGCAGTGACAAGTGGCTACACCTTC. Translated: CASSQAVTSGYTF.

The V and J genes are TRBV18 and TRBJ2-2, with D tentatively TRBD2 (6 bases). This CDR3 region has 17 residues. The V end was cut by 3 bases, the J end by 1 base, with 15 bases between. Germline-derived CDR1 and CDR2 are KGHSH and LQKENI. The CDR3 nucleotides are TGTGCCAGCTCACCGACCCGACACGGGGGGAACACCGGGGAGCTGTTTTTT. Encoded protein: CASSPTRHGGNTGELFF.

In regard to this clone: At one of its ends the junction is not consistent with the germline gene, which may arise from a read error. The V call is TRBV28, the J call TRBJ2-7, with D maybe TRBD1 (6 bases). From germline, CDR1 is MDHEN and CDR2 SYDVKM. This CDR3 is 13 amino acids long. CDR3 in amino acids: CASSLTGQGLPSF. The CDR3 nucleotides read TGTGCCAGCAGTTTGACCGGGCAGGGGTTACCCAGCTTC.

The chain links TRBV6-1 to TRBJ1-6; a possible D gene is TRBD1 (5 bases). This CDR3 has 12 residues. Per germline, CDR1 MNHNS and CDR2 SASEGT. Trimming took 10 bases from V and 5 from J, leaving 9 bases between them. The CDR3 region is CANGTDNSPLHF. CDR3 bases: TGTGCCAACGGGACCGATAATTCACCCCTCCACTTT.

The chain is built from TRBV28 and TRBJ1-2; a possible D gene is TRBD1 (6 bases). Germline CDR1 MDHEN, CDR2 SYDVKM. This CDR3 spans 14 amino acids. Trimming pared 10 bases from V and 5 bases from J, leaving 20 bases between. This CDR3 reads CAITRGGGLYGYTF. CDR3 DNA sequence: TGTGCCATCACACGGGGGGGCGGCTTATATGGCTACACCTTC.

V gene TRBV28 combines with J gene TRBJ1-6, with D hard to call. The germline V gene encodes CDR1 MDHEN and CDR2 SYDVKM. This CDR3 region has 12 residues. Trimming left V 5 bases short and J 7 bases short, with 6 bases between. CDR3 protein: CASSPHNSPLHF. CDR3 coding DNA: TGTGCCAGCAGTCCTCACAATTCACCCCTCCACTTT. Variable domain in full (rest from reference TRBV28 and TRBJ1-6): DVKVTQSSRYLVKRTGEKVFLECVQDMDHENMFWYRQDPGLGLRLIYFSYDVKMKEKGDIPEGYSVSREKKERFSLILESASTNQTSMYLCASSPHNSPLHFGNGTRLTVT.

The chain recombines TRBV9 with TRBJ2-1; TRBD2 matches 10 bases. The ends lost 0 bases at V and 3 bases at J; junction bases unmatched: 3. The germline CDR1 and CDR2 sequences are SGDLS and YYNGEE. The CDR3 is 16 amino acids. CDR3 protein: CASSVAPSGGYNEQFF. CDR3 bases: TGTGCCAGCAGCGTAGCTCCTAGCGGGGGCTACAATGAGCAGTTCTTC.

J is TRBJ1-6 and V is TRBV10-1, with D hard to call. This CDR3 is 20 amino acids long. Germline values: CDR1 WNHNN, CDR2 SYGVQD (reference sequence). With 0 bases removed from V and 0 bases from J, the gap between germline ends came to 18 bases. The CDR3 loop is CASSESLPGATYSYNSPLHF. CDR3 nucleotide sequence: TGCGCCAGCAGTGAGTCGTTACCGGGCGCGACCTACTCCTATAATTCACCCCTCCACTTT.

A single count supports this clone. This chain uses TRBV28 with TRBJ1-1; D remains unclear. The V gene lost 3 bases and the J gene lost 8 bases, with 10 bases spanning the gap. The CDR3 extends over 12 amino acids. CDR1 is MDHEN, CDR2 SYDVKM, per germline. CDR3 protein: CASSLGIFEAFF. The DNA for the CDR3 is TGTGCCAGCAGTTTGGGAATATTCGAAGCTTTCTTT.

This chain links TRBV7-2 with TRBJ1-6, with a weak D call TRBD1 (5 bases). CDR3 length equals 14 residues. V lost 4 bases, J lost 8 bases, and 12 bases lay in between. The germline V gene has CDR1 SGHTA and CDR2 FQGNSA. The CDR3 coding sequence is TGTGCCAGCAGCTCGGGGGGAGGTCATTCACCCCTCCACTTT. Its protein is CASSSGGGHSPLHF.

This clone showed up just once. The chain is built from TRBV9 and TRBJ1-3, with D hard to call. The germline gives CDR1 SGDLS, CDR2 YYNGEE. V lost 2 bases to trimming and J lost 4 bases, with 10 bases between them. The CDR3 is 14 residues long. As DNA, the CDR3 is TGTGCCAGCAGCGTTACCGATCTCGGAAACACCATATATTTT. This encodes CASSVTDLGNTIYF.

The chain uses TRBV7-6 and TRBJ2-3, with 8 bases identical to TRBD2. Germline V gene sequence: CDR1 SGHVS, CDR2 FNYEAQ. This CDR3 comprises 14 residues. Trimming took 5 bases from V and 14 from J; bases not matched to a gene: 15. CDR3 region: CASSLSLAGGPGYF. The DNA for the CDR3 is TGTGCCAGCAGCCTATCTCTAGCGGGTGGGCCTGGGTATTTT. Variable domain in full (rest from reference TRBV7-6 and TRBJ2-3): GAGVSQSPRYKVTKRGQDVALRCDPISGHVSLYWYRQALGQGPEFLTYFNYEAQQDKSGLPNDRFSAERPEGSISTLTIQRTEQRDSAMYRCASSLSLAGGPGYFGPGTRLTVL.

The chain employs TRBV10-3 and TRBJ1-6; weak D call: TRBD1 (5 bases). V was clipped by 8 bases and J by 5 bases, with 13 bases between them. CDR3 length: 14 amino acids. Germline loops: CDR1 ENHRY, CDR2 SYGVKD. The CDR3 DNA is TGTGCCATCGGGGGGGGTGGAAATAATTCACCCCTCCACTTT. This sequence encodes CAIGGGGNNSPLHF.

The J gene is TRBJ2-7, the V gene TRBV27; 9 positions agree with TRBD1. The CDR3 loop spans 15 amino acids. V lost 3 bases and J lost 2; bases outside the gene matches: 5. The germline CDR1 and CDR2 sequences are MNHEY and SMNVEV (reference sequence). The CDR3 reads CASSFSGTGPYEQYF. Here the CDR3 DNA reads TGTGCCAGCAGTTTCAGCGGGACAGGGCCCTACGAGCAGTACTTC.

This chain links TRBV7-3 with TRBJ2-1; 9 bases map to TRBD2. Per the germline V gene, CDR1 is SGHTA and CDR2 is FQGTGA. The CDR3 extends over 15 amino acids. J lost 2 bases, V lost 6 bases, and 5 bases had no gene match. The CDR3 here is CASSSGLATYNEQFF. The CDR3 DNA sequence: TGTGCCAGCAGTTCTGGACTAGCGACCTACAATGAGCAGTTCTTC.

This chain uses TRBV6-1 with TRBJ1-2, with 7 bases aligning to TRBD1. CDR1 is MNHNS and CDR2 is SASEGT in the germline V gene. The V gene end was trimmed by 2 bases and the J gene end by 4 bases; junction bases not matched to a gene: 10. CDR3 length equals 16 residues. The CDR3 protein is CASSELTWDSRYGYTF. In nucleotides, the CDR3 is TGTGCCAGCAGTGAATTGACTTGGGACAGTCGCTATGGCTACACCTTC.

This sequence joins TRBV19 and TRBJ1-5, with D hard to call. Per the germline V gene, CDR1 is LNHDA and CDR2 is SQIVND (reference sequence). The V end lost 5 bases, the J end lost 5 bases, and 25 bases lay between the germline ends. This CDR3 is built from 18 residues. This chain's CDR3 is CASSLSRGSGLGYQPQHF. DNA for the CDR3: TGTGCCAGTAGTCTGTCGCGTGGGTCCGGACTGGGGTATCAGCCCCAGCATTTT.

This sequence joins TRBV14 and TRBJ1-3; 7 bases are shared with TRBD1. The CDR3 runs 14 residues. The germline V gene has CDR1 SGHDN and CDR2 FVKESK. V was clipped by 6 bases and J by 2 bases; unmatched bases: 4. The CDR3 DNA follows: TGTGCCAGCAGAGGGCAGGGGGCTGGAAACACCATATATTTT. Its translation is CASRGQGAGNTIYF. Drawing the rest from reference TRBV14 and TRBJ1-3, the complete variable domain is EAGVTQFPSHSVIEKGQTVTLRCDPISGHDNLYWYRRVMGKEIKFLLHFVKESKQDESGMPNNRFLAERTGGTYSTLKVQPAELEDSGVYFCASRGQGAGNTIYFGEGSWLTVV.

In nucleotides, the CDR3 is TGTGCCAGCAGTTTAGATGTTACGGGGGAACTAGCCAAAAACATTCAGTACTTC. This sequence encodes CASSLDVTGELAKNIQYF. The V gene is TRBV28, the J gene TRBJ2-4; tentative D call: TRBD2 (6 bases). Germline V gene data show CDR1 as MDHEN and CDR2 as SYDVKM. This CDR3 is 18 amino acids long. Trimming left V 2 bases short and J 0 bases short, with 17 bases between.

This chain uses TRBV7-2 with TRBJ1-2; 9 bases match TRBD1. The J segment lost 4 bases and the V segment lost 5 bases, leaving 8 bases of the junction unmatched. CDR3 size: 15 residues. Per the germline V gene, CDR1 is SGHTA and CDR2 is FQGNSA. The CDR3 DNA follows: TGTGCCAGCAGCAACCCCGGGACAGGGACCTATGGCTACACCTTC. It yields the protein CASSNPGTGTYGYTF.

J is TRBJ2-3 and V is TRBV7-6, with 7 bases matching TRBD2. The CDR3 length is 16 residues. V lost 4 bases to trimming and J lost 1 base; unmatched junction nucleotides: 8. CDR1 and CDR2 (germline): SGHVS, FNYEAQ. CDR3 sequence (DNA): TGTGCCAGCAGCTCCCTTGGCGGGAGTGGCACAGATACGCAGTATTTT. Translation gives CASSSLGGSGTDTQYF.

The chain employs TRBV27 and TRBJ2-3; D not certain. The V and J ends lost 0 bases and 0 bases respectively, with 13 bases between them. This CDR3 comprises 17 residues. From germline, CDR1 is MNHEY and CDR2 SMNVEV (reference sequence). The CDR3 nucleotides are TGTGCCAGCAGTTTATCAAGTCTAGGGCCCAGCACAGATACGCAGTATTTT. Translated: CASSLSSLGPSTDTQYF.

This rearrangement joins TRBV27 to TRBJ2-7, with D perhaps TRBD1 (7 bases). The CDR3 totals 15 residues. The V and J ends lost 6 bases and 2 bases respectively, with 17 bases between them. Germline values: CDR1 MNHEY, CDR2 SMNVEV (reference sequence). CDR3 nucleotides: TGTGCCAGCAGCCAAGACCCAGGGGGGACCTACGAGCAGTACTTC. Translating it yields CASSQDPGGTYEQYF.

V is TRBV4-3 and J is TRBJ2-1; tentative D call: TRBD1 (5 bases). The V and J ends lost 0 bases and 2 bases respectively, with 14 bases between them. The germline V gene has CDR1 LGHNA and CDR2 YSLEER. The CDR3 is 17 amino acids. The CDR3 loop reads CASSQERVGRPYNEQFF. CDR3 coding DNA: TGCGCCAGCAGCCAAGAAAGGGTGGGGCGCCCCTACAATGAGCAGTTCTTC.

The V and J genes are TRBV28 and TRBJ1-3, with unresolved D. CDR1 is MDHEN, CDR2 SYDVKM, per germline. Trimming shortened V by 3 bases and J by 6 bases, and 9 bases separated the two germline ends. The CDR3 covers 13 residues. Written as DNA, the CDR3 is TGTGCCAGCAGTTTCCCATCCCAAAACACCATATATTTT. It translates to CASSFPSQNTIYF.

The rearrangement uses TRBV19 and TRBJ1-2, with D perhaps matching TRBD1 (5 bases). Trimming cost V 2 bases and J 7 bases, with 14 bases left between them. CDR1 and CDR2 (germline): LNHDA, SQIVND (reference sequence). This CDR3 spans 14 amino acids. DNA of the CDR3: TGTGCCAGTAGTATAACCCCCCAGGGCTCTGGCTACACCTTC. Its protein product is CASSITPQGSGYTF.

V is TRBV19 and J is TRBJ1-1; D is possibly TRBD1 (6 bases). The CDR3 runs to 12 residues. Germline CDR1 is LNHDA and CDR2 is SQIVND (reference sequence). Trimming took off 6 bases at V and 10 bases at J, with 15 bases between the two ends. As DNA, the CDR3 is TGTGCCAGTAGCATGATGACAGGTACAGCTTTCTTT. This sequence encodes CASSMMTGTAFF. The variable domain in full, completed from reference TRBV19 and TRBJ1-1, reads DGGITQSPKYLFRKEGQNVTLSCEQNLNHDAMYWYRQDPGQGLRLIYYSQIVNDFQKGDIAEGYSVSREKKESFPLTVTSAQKNPTAFYLCASSMMTGTAFFGQGTRLTVV.